Listed here are 5 T cell receptor beta chains from one sample, sequenced in a study of tissue T cells after allogeneic stem cell transplantation. Time point specified: mouse harvest day 7 after allogeneic transplant. Mouse grafts combined 10^7 T-cell-depleted bone marrow cells with 10^6 splenic CD5+ T cells. The data were produced by immunoSEQ multiplex PCR, yet TCRdb's version contains in-frame clones alone and is incomplete. This sample has roughly 4,000 clones, with around half found just once. Sequencing input: lymph node tissue. The source of these receptors is a female BALB/c mouse given C57BL/6 T cells with graft-versus-host disease after an allogeneic hematopoietic cell transplant.

With respect to this clone: The genes and germline here are from mouse. The read terminates 1 residue ahead of where the CDR3 ends, so the germline J gene completes it. This chain uses TRBV5 with TRBJ2-1, with 8 bases identical to TRBD2. V was clipped by 3 bases and J by 6 bases; unmatched bases: 4. Per the germline V gene, CDR1 is LGHNA and CDR2 is YNLKQL (reference sequence). The CDR3 runs 14 residues. CDR3 sequence reads: CASSHDWGFAEQFF. Partial CDR3 DNA: TGTGCCAGCAGCCACGACTGGGGTTTTGCTGAGCAGTTC.

On this clone: These gene names are mouse names. The sequenced part of the CDR3 DNA is TGTGCCAGCAGTGATGCGACAGAACAGTAC. Protein sequence: CASSDATEQY. The entire CDR3 is CASSDATEQYF. V is TRBV13-3 and J is TRBJ2-7; D is undetermined. The CDR3 end is not reached by the read, which stops 1 residue before it; the germline J gene fills it in. The CDR3 spans 11 residues. CDR1 and CDR2 from the germline V gene are NNHDY and SYVADS. The ends were cut back, 0 bases at V and 7 bases at J, with 5 bases in the middle.

For this clone: Gene names are mouse gene names. Sequencing ends 1 residue short of the CDR3 end; the germline J gene provides the rest. V usage is TRBV5 and J usage is TRBJ2-5; no clear D. This CDR3 contains 12 residues. Germline loops: CDR1 LGHNA, CDR2 YNLKQL (reference sequence). Between the trimmed V and J ends, which lost 9 bases and 0 bases, there was a span of 7 bases. This CDR3 is CARTFNQDTQYF. The CDR3 DNA, read in part, is TGTGCCAGGACTTTTAACCAAGACACCCAGTAC.

Note on this clone: Mouse gene names apply. The read terminates 1 residue before the CDR3 end, so the remaining end is supplied by the germline J gene. This chain joins TRBV15 and TRBJ2-7, with 9 bases identical to TRBD2. CDR3 length: 14 residues. Germline values: CDR1 SGHND, CDR2 FRSKSL. After removal of 4 bases from V and 4 bases from J, the junction contained 5 bases not matched to a gene. The CDR3 protein is CASSSTGLGYEQYF. The CDR3 bases that were read are TGTGCCAGCAGTTCAACGGGACTGGGATATGAACAGTAC.

This clone is a singleton in its sample. Gene names follow the mouse nomenclature. The read terminates 1 residue ahead of where the CDR3 ends, so the germline J gene completes it. The chain uses TRBV26 and TRBJ1-1; D ambiguous. Germline CDR1 is KGHPV and CDR2 is FQNQEV (reference sequence). V lost 2 bases and J lost 0, with 4 bases in between. The CDR3 has 13 residues. The CDR3 bases that were read are TGTGCCAGCAGTCTGAAGGCAAACACAGAAGTCTTC. Protein product: CASSLKANTEVF. The full CDR3 is CASSLKANTEVFF.